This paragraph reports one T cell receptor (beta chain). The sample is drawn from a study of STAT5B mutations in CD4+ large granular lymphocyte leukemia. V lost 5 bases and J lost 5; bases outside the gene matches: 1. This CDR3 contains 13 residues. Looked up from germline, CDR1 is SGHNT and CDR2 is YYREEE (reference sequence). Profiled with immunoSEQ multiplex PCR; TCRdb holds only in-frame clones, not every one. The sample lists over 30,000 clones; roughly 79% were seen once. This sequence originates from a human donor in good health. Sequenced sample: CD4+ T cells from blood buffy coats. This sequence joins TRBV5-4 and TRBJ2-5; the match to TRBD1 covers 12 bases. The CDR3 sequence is CASRGQGAETQYF. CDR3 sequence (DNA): TGTGCCAGCAGGGGACAGGGGGCGGAGACCCAGTACTTC.